The 2 T cell receptor beta chains below come from one sample, sequenced in a study of memory CD4+ T cells and cytomegalovirus serostatus. The sort gate was single viable CD3+CD4+CD8-CD45RO+ cells for memory CD4+ T cells. Libraries were prepared by immunoSEQ multiplex PCR; TCRdb keeps only in-frame clonotypes and omits some of them. Of tens of thousands of clones in the sample, more than 60% are singletons; the top ten hold 0.7% to 0.85%. The sample taken for sequencing was memory CD4+ T cells from blood. The receptors originated from an adult in good health and CMV-seronegative.

This clone has a handful of counts. The genes are TRBV11-2 and TRBJ2-7; 8 bases align to TRBD2. After removal of 4 bases from V and 2 bases from J, the junction contained 4 bases not matched to a gene. Germline V CDR1 and CDR2: SGHAT, FQNNGV. There are 14 residues in the CDR3. The CDR3 here is CASSSIAGPYEQYF. The CDR3 DNA is TGTGCCAGCAGCTCCATAGCGGGACCCTACGAGCAGTACTTC.

The chain employs TRBV27 and TRBJ2-1; no clear D gene. This CDR3 has 14 residues. Trimming pared 6 bases from V and 3 bases from J, leaving 12 bases between. CDR1 and CDR2 from the germline V gene are MNHEY and SMNVEV (reference sequence). The CDR3 DNA sequence: TGTGCCAGCAGGCCTCGTGCGGTCTACAATGAGCAGTTCTTC. It codes for CASRPRAVYNEQFF.